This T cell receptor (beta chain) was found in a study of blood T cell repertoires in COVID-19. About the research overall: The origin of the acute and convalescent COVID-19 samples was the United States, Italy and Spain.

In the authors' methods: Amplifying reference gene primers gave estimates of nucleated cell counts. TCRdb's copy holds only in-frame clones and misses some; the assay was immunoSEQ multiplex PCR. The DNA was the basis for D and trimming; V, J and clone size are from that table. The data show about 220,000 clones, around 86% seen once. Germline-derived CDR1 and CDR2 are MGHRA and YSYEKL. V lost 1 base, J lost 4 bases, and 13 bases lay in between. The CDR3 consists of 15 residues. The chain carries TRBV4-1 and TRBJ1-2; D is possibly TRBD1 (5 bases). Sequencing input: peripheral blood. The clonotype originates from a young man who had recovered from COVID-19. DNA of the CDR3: TGCGCCAGCAGCCAAGCTACGGGGGAGGTCTATGGCTACACCTTC. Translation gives CASSQATGEVYGYTF.